The entry below gives a single T cell receptor beta chain sequence along with its context. The antigen is undetermined. These data are taken from a study of T cell responses to AZD1222 COVID-19 vaccine. Study-wide results and limits: Recipients of two AZD1222 doses showed rising Spike-specific TCR breadth and depth. Repertoire samples came only from after the peak T cell response. Dominant CD4 TCR responses targeted spike regions 160-218 and 743-854.

Clones were read by immunoSEQ multiplex PCR, and TCRdb kept only the in-frame ones, dropping some. The table includes over 45,000 clones, roughly 90% detected once. V shed 8 bases, J shed 7 bases, and the junction held 11 bases outside the gene matches. CDR3 length equals 15 residues. CDR1 and CDR2 (germline): WSHSY, SAAADI. The origin of this receptor is an adult who received the AZD1222 COVID-19 vaccine. This chain joins TRBV10-2 and TRBJ2-7, with 13 bases identical to TRBD2. The source was peripheral blood, collected 28 days after the second AZD1222 dose. The CDR3 loop is CASLLGLAGEGEQYF. The CDR3 DNA is TGCGCCAGCCTTCTCGGACTAGCGGGAGAGGGGGAGCAGTACTTC.